This paragraph covers one TCR beta chain sequence. From blood CD8+ and CD4+ T cells, TCR beta sequences were generated. Isolation of CD8+ and CD4+ T cells was performed negatively, whereas enrichment of TEMRA cells was done by FACS. RNA totalling roughly 0.45 to 1 ug underwent reverse transcription with random hexamers. Amplification of TCR beta CDR3 used immunoSEQ multiplex PCR across 54 Vbeta and 13 Jbeta. TCRdb reprocessed the immunoSEQ multiplex PCR reads via MiXCR and lists one record per CDR3 protein. This table has hundreds of thousands of distinct CDR3 sequences, 95% appearing once. This record comes from a study of CD8 T cells in Susac syndrome. CDR3 length: 13 amino acids. Trimming took off 2 bases at V and 3 bases at J, with 8 bases between the two ends. Per the germline V gene, CDR1 is GTSNPN and CDR2 is SVGIG (reference sequence).

The material sequenced was CD4+ T cells from PBMCs. The sequence came from a human donor with multiple sclerosis. V gene TRBV30 combines with J gene TRBJ1-5; no clear D gene. CDR3 sequence reads: CAWSNSNNQPQHF. CDR3 DNA: TGTGCCTGGAGTAATAGTAACAATCAGCCCCAGCATTTT.